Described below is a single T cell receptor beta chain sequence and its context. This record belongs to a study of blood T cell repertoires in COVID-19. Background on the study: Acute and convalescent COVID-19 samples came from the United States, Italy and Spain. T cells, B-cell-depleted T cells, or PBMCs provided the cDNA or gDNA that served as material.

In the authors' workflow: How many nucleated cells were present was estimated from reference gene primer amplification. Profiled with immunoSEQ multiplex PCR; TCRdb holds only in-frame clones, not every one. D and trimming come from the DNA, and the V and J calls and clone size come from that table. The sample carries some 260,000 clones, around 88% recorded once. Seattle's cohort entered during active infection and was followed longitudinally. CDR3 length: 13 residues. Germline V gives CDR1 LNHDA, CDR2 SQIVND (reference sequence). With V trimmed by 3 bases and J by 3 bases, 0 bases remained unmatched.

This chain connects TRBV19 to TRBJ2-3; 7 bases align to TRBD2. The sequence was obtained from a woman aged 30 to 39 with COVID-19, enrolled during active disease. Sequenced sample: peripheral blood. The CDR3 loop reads CASSMGGTDTQYF. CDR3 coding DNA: TGTGCCAGTAGTATGGGGGGGACAGATACGCAGTATTTT.